The present T cell receptor beta chain was sequenced within a study of identical twins. One entry per CDR3 protein results from TCRdb running MiXCR on the 5' RACE reads. Here the sample spans about 720,000 distinct CDR3 sequences, 15% to 20% being singletons. Findings and caveats of the study: Cord blood beta clonotypes present at high abundance carried fewer insertions; no such pattern appeared in memory repertoires.

With regard to this clonotype: Its cognate antigen is unknown.

Looked up from germline, CDR1 is DFQATT and CDR2 is SNEGSKA (reference sequence). V gave up 3 bases and J gave up 5 bases, with 13 bases separating them. The length of the CDR3 is 13 residues. These data also featured in a second study, about T cells expressing NK-cell markers.

Specimen: PBMCs. The rearrangement joins TRBV20-1 to TRBJ1-2; no definite D call. The origin of this receptor is a woman younger than 35 in good health. The DNA for the CDR3 is TGCAGTGCTAGGGAGGGTATGGTGTATGGCTACACCTTC. Amino acid sequence: CSAREGMVYGYTF.